This paragraph reports one T cell receptor (beta chain). Its antigen is not known. This entry belongs to a study of OX40 agonist ivuxolimab in advanced cancers. Study as a whole: The patients received ivuxolimab by intravenous route every 2 weeks at 0.01 to 10 mg/kg.

Trimming cost V 5 bases and J 3 bases, with 10 bases left between them. The CDR3 totals 13 residues. CDR1 is SEHNR and CDR2 is FQNEAQ in the germline V gene (reference sequence). With autoimmune disease history or systemic immunosuppression, patients were excluded. Whole-study results and caveats: Average numbers of expanded clones were greater in CD8+ T cells than in CD4+.

Measured with immunoSEQ multiplex PCR; TCRdb has only the in-frame clones, and not every one. Of about 54,000 clones listed, 91% are singletons. The sequence was collected from an adult with an advanced solid tumor such as melanoma, head and neck, liver or kidney cancer. The chain links TRBV7-9 to TRBJ1-2; unclear D gene. Sequenced here: CD4+ or CD8+ T cells sorted from blood, sampled in a trial of the OX40 agonist ivuxolimab. CDR3 sequence: CASSTPRDYGYTF. In DNA, the CDR3 is TGTGCCAGCAGCACCCCGCGGGACTATGGCTACACCTTC.